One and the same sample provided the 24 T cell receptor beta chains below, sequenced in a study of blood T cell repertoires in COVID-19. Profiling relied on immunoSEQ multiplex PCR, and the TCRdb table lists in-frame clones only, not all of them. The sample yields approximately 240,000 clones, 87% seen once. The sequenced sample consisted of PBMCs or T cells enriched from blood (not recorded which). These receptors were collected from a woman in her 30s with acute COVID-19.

Written as DNA, the CDR3 is TGTGCCAGCAGTTACTCATCCAACGAGCAGTACTTC. Translating gives CASSYSSNEQYF. The chain is built from TRBV6-5 and TRBJ2-7; D is undetermined. V lost 0 bases and J lost 5, with 5 bases in between. Germline CDR1 reads MNHEY; CDR2 reads SVGAGI. The CDR3 runs to 12 residues.

DNA of the CDR3: TGTGCCAGTAGTATCGGGAGTCAACTGTTTTTT. This encodes CASSIGSQLFF. The V and J genes are TRBV19 and TRBJ1-4; D unresolved. The V gene's germline CDR1 is LNHDA and CDR2 SQIVND (reference sequence). The CDR3 length is 11 residues. Trimming took off 3 bases at V and 12 bases at J, with 8 bases between the two ends.

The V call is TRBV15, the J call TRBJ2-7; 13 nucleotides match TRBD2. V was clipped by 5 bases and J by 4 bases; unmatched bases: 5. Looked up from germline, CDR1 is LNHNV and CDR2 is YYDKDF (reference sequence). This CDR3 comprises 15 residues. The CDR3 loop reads CATSLPTSGRYEQYF. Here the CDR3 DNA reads TGTGCCACCAGCCTCCCGACTAGCGGGAGGTACGAGCAGTACTTC.

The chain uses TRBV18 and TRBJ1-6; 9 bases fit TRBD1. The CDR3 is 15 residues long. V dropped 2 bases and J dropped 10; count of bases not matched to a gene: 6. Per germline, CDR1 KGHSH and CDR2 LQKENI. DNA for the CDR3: TGTGCCAGCTCACCAGCGGGACAGGGCGGATCACCCCTCCACTTT. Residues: CASSPAGQGGSPLHF.

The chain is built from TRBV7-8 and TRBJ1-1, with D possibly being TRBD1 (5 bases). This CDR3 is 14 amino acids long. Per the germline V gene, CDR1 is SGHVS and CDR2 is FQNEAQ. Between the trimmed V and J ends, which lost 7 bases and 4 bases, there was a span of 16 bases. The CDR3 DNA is TGTGCCAGCACCCCGGGAGGGGTTTTCACTGAAGCTTTCTTT. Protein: CASTPGGVFTEAFF.

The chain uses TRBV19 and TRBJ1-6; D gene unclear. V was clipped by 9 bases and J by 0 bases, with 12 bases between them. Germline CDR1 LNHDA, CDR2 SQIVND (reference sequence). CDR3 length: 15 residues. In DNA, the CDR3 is TGTGCCAGCATCGGGAAGAGCTCCTATAATTCACCCCTCCACTTT. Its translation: CASIGKSSYNSPLHF.

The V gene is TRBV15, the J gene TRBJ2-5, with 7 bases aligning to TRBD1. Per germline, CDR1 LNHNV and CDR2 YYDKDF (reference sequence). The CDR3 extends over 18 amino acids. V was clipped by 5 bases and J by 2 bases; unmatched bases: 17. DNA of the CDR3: TGTGCCACCAGCGCGAGAGGACGTACAGGGGCGATACAAGAGACCCAGTACTTC. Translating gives CATSARGRTGAIQETQYF. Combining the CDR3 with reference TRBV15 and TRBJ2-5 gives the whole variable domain DAMVIQNPRYQVTQFGKPVTLSCSQTLNHNVMYWYQQKSSQAPKLLFHYYDKDFNNEADTPDNFQSRRPNTSFCFLDIRSPGLGDTAMYLCATSARGRTGAIQETQYFGPGTRLLVL.

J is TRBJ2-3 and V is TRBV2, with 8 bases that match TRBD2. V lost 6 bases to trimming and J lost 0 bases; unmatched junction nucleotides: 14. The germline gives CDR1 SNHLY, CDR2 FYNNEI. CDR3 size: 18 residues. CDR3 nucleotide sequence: TGTGCCAGCAGAGTCAAAGCGGGGGACCCCACTAGCACAGATACGCAGTATTTT. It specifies CASRVKAGDPTSTDTQYF.

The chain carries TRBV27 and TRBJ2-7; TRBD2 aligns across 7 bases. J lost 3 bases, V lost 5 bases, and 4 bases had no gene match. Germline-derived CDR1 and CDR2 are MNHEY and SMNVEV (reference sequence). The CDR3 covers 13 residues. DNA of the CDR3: TGTGCCAGCAGTCTCGGACTAGACTACGAGCAGTACTTC. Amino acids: CASSLGLDYEQYF.

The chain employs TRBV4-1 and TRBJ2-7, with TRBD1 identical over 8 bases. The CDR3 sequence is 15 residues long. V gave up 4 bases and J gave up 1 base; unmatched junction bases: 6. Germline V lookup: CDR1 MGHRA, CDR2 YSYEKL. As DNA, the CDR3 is TGCGCCAGCAGCCCGGGCGGACAGGGTTCCTACGAGCAGTACTTC. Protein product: CASSPGGQGSYEQYF.

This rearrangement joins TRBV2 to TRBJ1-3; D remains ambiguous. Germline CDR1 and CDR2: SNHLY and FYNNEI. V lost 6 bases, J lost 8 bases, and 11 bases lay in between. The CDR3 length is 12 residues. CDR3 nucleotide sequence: TGTGCCAGCAGCCCCCGAACGGACACCATATATTTT. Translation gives CASSPRTDTIYF.

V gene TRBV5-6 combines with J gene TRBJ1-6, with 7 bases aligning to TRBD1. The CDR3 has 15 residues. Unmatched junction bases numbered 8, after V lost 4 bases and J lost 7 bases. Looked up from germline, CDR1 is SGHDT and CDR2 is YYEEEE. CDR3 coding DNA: TGTGCCAGCAGCAGAACAGGGGCTGTAAATTCACCCCTCCACTTT. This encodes CASSRTGAVNSPLHF.

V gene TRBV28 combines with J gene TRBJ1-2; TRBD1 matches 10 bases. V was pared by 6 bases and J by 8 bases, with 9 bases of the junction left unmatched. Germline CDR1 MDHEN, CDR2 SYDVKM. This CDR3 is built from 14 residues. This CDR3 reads CASSHRDRGQGYTF. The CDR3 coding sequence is TGTGCCAGCAGCCACCGGGACAGGGGACAGGGCTACACCTTC.

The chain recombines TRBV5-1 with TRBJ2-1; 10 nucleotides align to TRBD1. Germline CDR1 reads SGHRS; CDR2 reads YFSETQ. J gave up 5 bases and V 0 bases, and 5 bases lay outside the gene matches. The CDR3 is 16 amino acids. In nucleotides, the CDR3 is TGCGCCAGCAGCTTGGGGGACAGGGGACTACACAATGAGCAGTTCTTC. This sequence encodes CASSLGDRGLHNEQFF.

Written as DNA, the CDR3 is TGTGCCAGCAGCGCAGGGCTTAGCAATCAGCCCCAGCATTTT. This translates into CASSAGLSNQPQHF. The chain recombines TRBV13 with TRBJ1-5; TRBD1 is a possible D gene (5 bases). Germline V lookup: CDR1 PRHDT, CDR2 FYEKMQ (reference sequence). V lost 5 bases, J lost 0 bases, and 8 bases lay in between. The CDR3 totals 14 residues.

The CDR3 loop reads CASSTGQGRSPLHF. The CDR3 DNA follows: TGCGCCAGCAGCACCGGACAGGGGAGGTCACCCCTCCACTTT. The V call is TRBV5-1, the J call TRBJ1-6; 9 bases align to TRBD1. CDR3 size: 14 residues. Germline CDR1 and CDR2: SGHRS and YFSETQ. J was trimmed by 10 bases and V by 4 bases; bases with no gene match: 6. The full variable domain, in which reference TRBV5-1 and TRBJ1-6 provide the parts outside the CDR3, is KAGVTQTPRYLIKTRGQQVTLSCSPISGHRSVSWYQQTPGQGLQFLFEYFSETQRNKGNFPGRFSGRQFSNSRSEMNVSTLELGDSALYLCASSTGQGRSPLHFGNGTRLTVT.

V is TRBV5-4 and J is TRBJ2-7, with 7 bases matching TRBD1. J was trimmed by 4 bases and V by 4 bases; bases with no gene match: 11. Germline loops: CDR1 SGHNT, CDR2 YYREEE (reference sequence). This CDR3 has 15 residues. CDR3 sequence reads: CASSQEQGSSYEQYF. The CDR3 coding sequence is TGTGCCAGCAGCCAAGAACAGGGGTCTTCGTACGAGCAGTACTTC.

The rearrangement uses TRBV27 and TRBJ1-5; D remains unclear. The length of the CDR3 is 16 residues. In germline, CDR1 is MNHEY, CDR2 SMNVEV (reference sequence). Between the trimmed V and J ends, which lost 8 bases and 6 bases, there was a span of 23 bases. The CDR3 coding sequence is TGTGCCAGCCTTTTAACAGACGACTATAGCGGTCAGCCCCAGCATTTT. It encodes CASLLTDDYSGQPQHF.

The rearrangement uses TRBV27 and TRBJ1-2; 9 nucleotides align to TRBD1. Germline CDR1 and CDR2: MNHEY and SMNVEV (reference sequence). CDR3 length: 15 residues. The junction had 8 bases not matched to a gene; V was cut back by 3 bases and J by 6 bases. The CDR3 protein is CASSLSGTGRNGYTF. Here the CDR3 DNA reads TGTGCCAGCAGTTTGTCAGGGACAGGGAGGAATGGCTACACCTTC.

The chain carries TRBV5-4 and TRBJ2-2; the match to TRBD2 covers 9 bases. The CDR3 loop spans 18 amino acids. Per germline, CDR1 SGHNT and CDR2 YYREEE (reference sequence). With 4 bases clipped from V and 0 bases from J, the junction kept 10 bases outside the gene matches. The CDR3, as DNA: TGTGCCAGCAGCCCGGGGGCTAGCGGGACCCCGAACACCGGGGAGCTGTTTTTT. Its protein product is CASSPGASGTPNTGELFF.

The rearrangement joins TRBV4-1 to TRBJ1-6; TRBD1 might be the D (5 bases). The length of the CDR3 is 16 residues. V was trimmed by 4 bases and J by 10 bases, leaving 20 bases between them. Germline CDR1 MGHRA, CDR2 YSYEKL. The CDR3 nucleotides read TGCGCCAGCAGCCGGGGATTGACAGAATTTGCATCACCCCTCCACTTT. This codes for CASSRGLTEFASPLHF.

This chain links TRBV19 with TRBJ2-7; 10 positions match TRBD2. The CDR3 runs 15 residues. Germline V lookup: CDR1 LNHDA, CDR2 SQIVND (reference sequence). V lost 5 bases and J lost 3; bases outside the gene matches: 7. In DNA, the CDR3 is TGTGCCAGTAGTCCCGTTTTAGCGGGAGGCTACGAGCAGTACTTC. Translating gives CASSPVLAGGYEQYF.

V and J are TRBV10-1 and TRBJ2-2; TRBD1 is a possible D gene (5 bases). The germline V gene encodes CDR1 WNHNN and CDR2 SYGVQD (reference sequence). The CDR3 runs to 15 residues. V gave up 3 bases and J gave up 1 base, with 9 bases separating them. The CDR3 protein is CASSDSRGNTGELFF. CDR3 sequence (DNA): TGCGCCAGCAGTGATAGTAGGGGGAACACCGGGGAGCTGTTTTTT.

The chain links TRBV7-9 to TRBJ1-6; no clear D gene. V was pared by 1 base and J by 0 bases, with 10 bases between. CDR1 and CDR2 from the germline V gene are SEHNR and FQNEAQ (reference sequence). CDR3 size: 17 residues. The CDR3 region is CASSLVPGSSYNSPLHF. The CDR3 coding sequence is TGTGCCAGCAGCTTAGTACCGGGGAGCTCCTATAATTCACCCCTCCACTTT.